The 18 T cell receptor beta chains below were found in one sample sequenced in a study of blood T cell dynamics during melanoma immunotherapy. Sequencing used immunoSEQ multiplex PCR; TCRdb keeps in-frame clones, though not all of them. The sample includes about 8,500 clones, over 65% of them seen just once. The sample's time point: pre-treatment baseline. Specimen: blood, collected from a patient treated with checkpoint blockade. All receptors derive from a human donor with melanoma.

V and J are TRBV5-6 and TRBJ2-7; 9 positions agree with TRBD1. Germline V gene data show CDR1 as SGHDT and CDR2 as YYEEEE. The V gene end was trimmed by 4 bases and the J gene end by 5 bases; junction bases not matched to a gene: 4. The CDR3 totals 13 residues. CDR3 sequence: CASSIQGADEQYF. As DNA, the CDR3 is TGTGCCAGCAGCATACAGGGGGCCGACGAGCAGTACTTC.

Only one count was recorded for this clone. This chain joins TRBV5-4 and TRBJ1-6, with TRBD1 as a possible D gene (6 bases). The CDR3 totals 16 residues. Germline V gene sequence: CDR1 SGHNT, CDR2 YYREEE (reference sequence). V lost 4 bases to trimming and J lost 7 bases, with 18 bases between them. In DNA form, the CDR3 reads TGTGCCAGCAGCCCGGGGGGCAGGGCTGGAAATTCACCCCTCCACTTT. Its protein is CASSPGGRAGNSPLHF.

The gene calls are TRBV6-4 and TRBJ2-2, with no clear D. Trimming removed 3 bases at V and 1 base at J, with 12 bases between. In germline, CDR1 is MRHNA, CDR2 SNTAGT. The CDR3 extends over 16 amino acids. The CDR3 sequence is CASSDTASLNTGELFF. The DNA for the CDR3 is TGTGCCAGCAGTGATACGGCCTCCTTGAACACCGGGGAGCTGTTTTTT.

This clone was picked up a small number of times. No DNA is shown, since the ends of the CDR3 on it are uncertain; the CDR3 is the one TCRdb lists. The rearrangement joins TRBV6-4 to TRBJ1-2. The V gene's germline CDR1 is MRHNA and CDR2 SNTAGT. The CDR3 spans 15 amino acids, including both terminal residues. CDR3: CASSTSGEANYGYTF.

This chain uses TRBV6-1 with TRBJ1-5; no clear D gene. Germline assignment: CDR1 MNHNS and CDR2 SASEGT. Trimming cost V 8 bases and J 2 bases, with 10 bases left between them. CDR3 length: 13 amino acids. This chain's CDR3 is CASRTSGNQPQHF. Here the CDR3 DNA reads TGTGCCAGCCGAACTTCGGGCAATCAGCCCCAGCATTTT.

This clone was seen a single time. This chain uses TRBV10-3 with TRBJ1-2, with D possibly being TRBD1 (5 bases). Trimming removed 0 bases from V and 2 bases from J, with 10 bases in between. From germline, CDR1 is ENHRY and CDR2 SYGVKD. The CDR3 length is 15 residues. The CDR3 DNA reads TGTGCCATCAGTGAGTCGTTAACAGGAAACTATGGCTACACCTTC. Protein sequence: CAISESLTGNYGYTF.

The chain is built from TRBV6-1 and TRBJ1-2; no definite D call. The germline CDR1 and CDR2 sequences are MNHNS and SASEGT. V lost 0 bases, J lost 6 bases, and 11 bases lay in between. This CDR3 is 14 amino acids long. CDR3 region: CASSEALLRDGYTF. The CDR3 DNA reads as TGTGCCAGCAGTGAAGCGCTTTTGAGGGATGGCTACACCTTC.

In its sample, this clone was seen a few times. The chain recombines TRBV6-5 with TRBJ1-1; D unresolved. Germline V CDR1 and CDR2: MNHEY, SVGAGI. The V gene lost 6 bases and the J gene lost 1 base, with 12 bases spanning the gap. The CDR3 runs to 14 residues. In nucleotides, the CDR3 is TGTGCCAGCAGCCGCGGCGGTAGGAACACTGAAGCTTTCTTT. It yields the protein CASSRGGRNTEAFF.

The J gene is TRBJ1-1, the V gene TRBV21-1; the DNA was not compared with TRBD1, the D call given in the table. TRBV21-1 is an annotated pseudogene. There are 18 residues in the CDR3. The chain's CDR3 is CASSNQTLGQGPNTEAFF. CDR3 nucleotide sequence: TGTGCCAGCAGCAATCAAACGCTAGGACAGGGGCCGAACACTGAAGCTTTCTTT.

The chain has TRBV18 and TRBJ2-3; D unclear. Trimming removed 3 bases at V and 8 bases at J, with 15 bases between. Germline values: CDR1 KGHSH, CDR2 LQKENI. The CDR3 spans 14 residues. CDR3 protein: CASSPPGSQGTQYF. The DNA of the CDR3 is TGTGCCAGCTCACCTCCCGGGTCCCAAGGTACGCAGTATTTT.

CDR3 coding DNA: TGTGCCAGCAGGCGAACAGGGGGGACCTACGAGCAGTACTTC. Translation: CASRRTGGTYEQYF. The chain is built from TRBV6-5 and TRBJ2-7; 8 bases match TRBD1. Germline-derived CDR1 and CDR2 are MNHEY and SVGAGI. The V segment lost 6 bases and the J segment 2 bases; nucleotides outside the gene matches: 6. CDR3 length: 14 amino acids.

The chain employs TRBV28 and TRBJ1-2, with TRBD1 as a possible D gene (6 bases). The V gene lost 3 bases and the J gene lost 4 bases, with 15 bases spanning the gap. Germline CDR1 reads MDHEN; CDR2 reads SYDVKM. The length of the CDR3 is 15 residues. CDR3 bases: TGTGCCAGCAGTTTTACCAGGAGGGGGGTCTATGGCTACACCTTC. Amino acids: CASSFTRRGVYGYTF.

This clone was observed a handful of times. The chain has TRBV7-2 and TRBJ1-1; D gene uncertain. This CDR3 is built from 13 residues. Germline values: CDR1 SGHTA, CDR2 FQGNSA. The ends were cut back, 1 base at V and 4 bases at J, with 7 bases in the middle. CDR3 coding DNA: TGTGCCAGCAGCTTAGTCAGCGGCACTGAAGCTTTCTTT. This gives the protein CASSLVSGTEAFF.

The chain combines TRBV11-1 with TRBJ1-6, with TRBD1 identical over 9 bases. The J segment lost 7 bases and the V segment lost 5 bases, leaving 3 bases of the junction unmatched. The CDR3 is made up of 14 amino acids. CDR1 SGHAT and CDR2 FQDESV come from the germline V gene (reference sequence). CDR3 DNA: TGTGCCAGCAGCCCGGGACAGGGAAATTCACCCCTCCACTTT. Its protein product is CASSPGQGNSPLHF.

V and J are TRBV5-6 and TRBJ1-2; tentative D call: TRBD1 (6 bases). Trimming cost V 1 base and J 4 bases, with 11 bases left between them. The CDR3 runs to 14 residues. Per the germline V gene, CDR1 is SGHDT and CDR2 is YYEEEE. The CDR3 DNA sequence: TGTGCCAGCAGCTTGCAGGGGATGGGCTATGGCTACACCTTC. Amino acid sequence: CASSLQGMGYGYTF.

The rearrangement links TRBV10-3 to TRBJ1-4; a weak D match, TRBD1 (5 bases). V lost 0 bases, J lost 4 bases, and 9 bases lay in between. The CDR3 spans 15 residues. Germline assignment: CDR1 ENHRY and CDR2 SYGVKD. The CDR3 loop reads CAISESDSYNEKLFF. The CDR3 nucleotides are TGTGCCATCAGTGAGTCAGACAGCTATAATGAAAAACTGTTTTTT.

This chain joins TRBV4-3 and TRBJ2-6; D possibly corresponds to TRBD1 (5 bases). The CDR3 totals 15 residues. Germline V gene data show CDR1 as LGHNA and CDR2 as YSLEER. V was cut by 8 bases and J by 1 base, with 12 bases left in between. The CDR3 loop is CASSTDRSGANVLTF. The CDR3 DNA follows: TGCGCCAGCTCGACAGACCGTTCTGGGGCCAACGTCCTGACTTTC.

The rearrangement uses TRBV11-3 and TRBJ1-1; 10 nucleotides agree with TRBD1. Losses at the gene ends were 0 bases for V and 5 bases for J; bases not matched to a gene: 6. CDR3 length: 16 amino acids. Per germline, CDR1 SGHNT and CDR2 YENEEA. The chain's CDR3 is CASSLDGTGVGTEAFF. The CDR3 region has the DNA TGTGCCAGCAGCTTAGATGGGACAGGGGTGGGAACTGAAGCTTTCTTT.